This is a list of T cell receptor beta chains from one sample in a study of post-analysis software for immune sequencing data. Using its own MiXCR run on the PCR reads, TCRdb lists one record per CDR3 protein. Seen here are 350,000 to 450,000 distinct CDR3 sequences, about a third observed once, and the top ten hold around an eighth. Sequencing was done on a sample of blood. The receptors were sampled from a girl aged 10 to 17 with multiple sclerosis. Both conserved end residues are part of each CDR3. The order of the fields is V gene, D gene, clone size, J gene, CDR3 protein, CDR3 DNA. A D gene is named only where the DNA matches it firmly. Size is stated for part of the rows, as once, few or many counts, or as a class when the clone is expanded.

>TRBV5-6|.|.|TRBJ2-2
CASSFVGRSNTGELFF
TGTGCCAGCAGCTTCGTCGGACGGTCGAACACCGGGGAGCTGTTTTTT
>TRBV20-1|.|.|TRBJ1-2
CSAPRREPYGYTF
TGCAGTGCCCCACGGCGAGAACCCTATGGCTACACCTTC
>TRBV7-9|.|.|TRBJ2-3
CASSHRGRVLSSDTQYF
TGTGCCAGCAGCCACCGAGGAAGGGTACTTTCGTCAGATACGCAGTATTTT
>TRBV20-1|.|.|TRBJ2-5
CSARDLGGTETQYF
TGCAGTGCTAGAGATCTCGGGGGAACGGAGACCCAGTACTTC
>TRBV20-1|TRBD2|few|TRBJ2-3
CSARERGGSGDTQYF
TGCAGTGCTAGAGAACGGGGGGGTTCAGGGGATACGCAGTATTTT
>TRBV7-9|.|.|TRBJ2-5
CASSSEGQETQYF
TGTGCCAGCAGCTCAGAGGGCCAAGAGACCCAGTACTTC
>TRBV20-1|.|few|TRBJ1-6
CSAGGGRNSPLHF
TGCAGTGCCGGAGGGGGGAGAAATTCACCCCTCCACTTT
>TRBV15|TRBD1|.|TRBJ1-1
CATSRATGGEPEAFF
TGTGCCACCAGCAGAGCAACAGGGGGCGAGCCTGAAGCTTTCTTT
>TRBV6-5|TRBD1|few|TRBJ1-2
CASRTGEAADTF
TGTGCCAGCAGGACAGGGGAAGCGGCTGACACCTTC
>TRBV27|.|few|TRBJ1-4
CASRGRGGFDEKLFF
TGTGCCAGCAGGGGGCGAGGCGGGTTTGATGAAAAGCTGTTTTTT
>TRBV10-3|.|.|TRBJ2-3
CASHAASTDTQYF
TGTGCCTCACATGCGGCAAGCACAGATACGCAGTATTTT
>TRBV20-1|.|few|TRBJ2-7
CSARDPSSAGPTYEQYF
TGCAGTGCTAGAGATCCATCCAGCGCTGGGCCCACCTACGAGCAGTACTTC
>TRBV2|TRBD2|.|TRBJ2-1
CASSSGLDISEQFF
TGTGCCAGCAGCTCGGGACTAGACATTTCCGAGCAGTTCTTC
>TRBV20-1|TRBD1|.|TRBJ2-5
CSASGGQDFQETQYF
TGCAGTGCTAGTGGGGGACAGGACTTTCAAGAGACCCAGTACTTC
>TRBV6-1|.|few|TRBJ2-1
CASSDSSYNEQFF
TGTGCCAGCAGTGACAGCTCCTACAATGAGCAGTTCTTC
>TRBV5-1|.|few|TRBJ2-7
CASSLKGVYEQYF
TGCGCCAGCAGCTTGAAGGGGGTATACGAGCAGTACTTC
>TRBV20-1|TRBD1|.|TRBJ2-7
CSGRDRGSYEQYF
TGCAGTGGCCGGGACAGGGGGTCCTACGAGCAGTACTTC
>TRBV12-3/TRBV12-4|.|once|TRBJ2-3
CASSFEAGSSADTQYF
TGTGCCAGCAGCTTCGAGGCGGGGTCAAGCGCAGATACGCAGTATTTT
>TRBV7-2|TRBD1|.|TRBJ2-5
CASSLWDSNQETQYF
TGTGCCAGCAGCTTATGGGACAGCAACCAAGAGACCCAGTACTTC
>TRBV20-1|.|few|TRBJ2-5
CSASEGLQETQYF
TGCAGTGCTAGCGAAGGTCTCCAAGAGACCCAGTACTTC
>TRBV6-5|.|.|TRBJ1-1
CASSYRDGNTEAFF
TGTGCCAGCAGTTACCGCGACGGGAACACTGAAGCTTTCTTT
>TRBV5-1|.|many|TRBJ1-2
CASSPQLGSNYGYTF
TGCGCCAGCAGCCCACAGTTGGGGTCTAACTATGGCTACACCTTC
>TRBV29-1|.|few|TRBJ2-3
CSVRGSEDTQYF
TGCAGCGTTCGAGGGTCTGAAGATACGCAGTATTTT
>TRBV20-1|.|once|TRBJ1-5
CSARWDPRQPQHF
TGCAGTGCTAGATGGGACCCCCGGCAGCCCCAGCATTTT
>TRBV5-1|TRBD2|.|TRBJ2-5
CASSLERGDLQETQYF
TGCGCCAGCAGCTTGGAGCGGGGGGACTTACAAGAGACCCAGTACTTC
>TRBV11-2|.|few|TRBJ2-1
CASSLGRGNEQFF
TGTGCCAGCAGCTTAGGGAGGGGCAATGAGCAGTTCTTC
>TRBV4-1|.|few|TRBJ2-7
CASSHAPGQRPYEQYF
TGCGCCAGCAGCCACGCCCCGGGACAAAGGCCCTACGAGCAGTACTTC
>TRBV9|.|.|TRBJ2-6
CASSARRGYSGANVLTF
TGTGCCAGCAGCGCGCGGAGGGGGTACTCTGGGGCCAACGTCCTGACTTTC
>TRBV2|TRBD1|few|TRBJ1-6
CASSLTGESPLHF
TGTGCCAGCTCACTTACAGGGGAATCACCCCTCCACTTT
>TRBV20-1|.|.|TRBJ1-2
CSASGGTQYGYTF
TGCAGTGCTAGCGGAGGGACACAGTATGGCTACACCTTC
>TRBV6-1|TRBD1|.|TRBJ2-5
CAIHGTGWQETQYF
TGTGCCATCCACGGGACAGGTTGGCAAGAGACCCAGTACTTC
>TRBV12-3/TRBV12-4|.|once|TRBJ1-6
CASSPTPRSSYNSPLHF
TGTGCCAGCAGTCCCACTCCCAGGAGCTCCTATAATTCACCCCTCCACTTT
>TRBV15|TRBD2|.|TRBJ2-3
CATSRGSTSGYHDTQYF
TGTGCCACCAGCAGAGGCTCTACTAGCGGTTACCACGATACGCAGTATTTT
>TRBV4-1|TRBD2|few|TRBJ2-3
CASSQSGTSGFTDTQYF
TGCGCCAGCAGCCAGTCGGGGACTAGCGGATTCACAGATACGCAGTATTTT
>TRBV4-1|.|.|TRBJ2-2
CASSLYFAGSAGELFF
TGCGCCAGCAGCCTATACTTTGCAGGGTCGGCCGGGGAGCTGTTTTTT
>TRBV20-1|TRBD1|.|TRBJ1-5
CSAVREGAFNQPQHF
TGCAGTGCTGTCCGTGAGGGGGCCTTCAATCAGCCCCAGCATTTT
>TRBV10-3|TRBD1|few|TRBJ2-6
CAIIGETQGATGANVLTF
TGTGCCATCATTGGAGAAACACAGGGGGCTACTGGGGCCAACGTCCTGACTTTC
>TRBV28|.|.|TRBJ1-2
CASSLLWQGNYGYTF
TGTGCCAGCAGTTTATTGTGGCAGGGAAACTATGGCTACACCTTC
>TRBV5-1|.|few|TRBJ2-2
CASSWSRGDTGELFF
TGCGCCAGCAGCTGGTCTCGGGGAGACACCGGGGAGCTGTTTTTT
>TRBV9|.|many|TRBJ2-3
CASGGTSTDTQYF
TGTGCCAGCGGGGGGACTAGCACAGATACGCAGTATTTT
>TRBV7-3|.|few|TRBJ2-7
CASSSRPIHEQYF
TGTGCCAGCAGCTCGCGTCCCATCCACGAGCAGTACTTC
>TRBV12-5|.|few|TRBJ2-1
CASMEAPYNEQFF
TGTGCTAGTATGGAGGCCCCCTACAATGAGCAGTTCTTC
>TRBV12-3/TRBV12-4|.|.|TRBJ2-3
CASSFYRSSTDTQYF
TGTGCCAGCAGTTTCTACAGGTCTAGCACAGATACGCAGTATTTT
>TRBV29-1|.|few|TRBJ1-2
CSVEDNYGYTF
TGCAGCGTCGAGGATAACTATGGCTACACCTTC
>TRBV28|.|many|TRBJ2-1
CASSGSYNEQFF
TGTGCCAGCAGTGGGTCCTACAATGAGCAGTTCTTC
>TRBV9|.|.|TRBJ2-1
CASSGTDSLFDEQFF
TGTGCCAGCAGCGGGACAGATAGTCTTTTCGATGAGCAGTTCTTC
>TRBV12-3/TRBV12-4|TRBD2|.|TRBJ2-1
CASRVGREGYNEQFF
TGTGCCAGTAGAGTTGGCCGGGAGGGCTACAATGAGCAGTTCTTC
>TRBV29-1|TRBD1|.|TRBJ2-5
CSAVRQGAETQYF
TGCAGCGCTGTCCGACAGGGGGCGGAGACCCAGTACTTC
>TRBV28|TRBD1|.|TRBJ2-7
CASSTGRGPWQSPSVEQYF
TGTGCCAGCAGTACGGGCAGGGGGCCGTGGCAGTCCCCTTCTGTTGAGCAGTACTTC
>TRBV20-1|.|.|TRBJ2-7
CSADDTTYEQYF
TGCAGTGCTGATGACACTACCTACGAGCAGTACTTC
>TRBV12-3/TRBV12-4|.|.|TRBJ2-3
CASSLIPYLRADTEYF
TGTGCCAGCAGTTTGATTCCCTACCTGAGAGCAGATACGGAGTATTTT
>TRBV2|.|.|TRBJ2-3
CASSTGLDTQYF
TGTGCCAGCTCTACGGGGTTAGATACGCAGTATTTT
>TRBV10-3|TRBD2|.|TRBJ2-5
CAISGEGGETQYF
TGTGCCATCAGTGGGGAGGGAGGGGAGACCCAGTACTTC
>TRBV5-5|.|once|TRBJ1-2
CASSLRAGWDYGYTF
TGTGCCAGCAGCTTGAGGGCAGGGTGGGACTATGGCTACACCTTC
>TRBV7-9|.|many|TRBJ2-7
CASSLGPSSYEQYF
TGTGCCAGCAGTTTGGGCCCGAGCTCCTACGAGCAGTACTTC
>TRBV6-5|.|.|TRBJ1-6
CASRRDRTSYNSPLHF
TGTGCCAGCAGAAGAGACAGAACCTCCTATAATTCACCCCTCCACTTT
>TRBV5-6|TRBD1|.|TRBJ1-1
CASSVWTGANTEAFF
TGTGCCAGCAGCGTGTGGACAGGGGCGAACACTGAAGCTTTCTTT
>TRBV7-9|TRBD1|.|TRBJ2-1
CASSSDRDDEQFF
TGTGCCAGCAGTTCGGACAGGGACGATGAGCAGTTCTTC
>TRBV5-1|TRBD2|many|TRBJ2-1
CASSERGDTYNEQFF
TGCGCCAGCAGTGAGCGGGGCGACACCTACAATGAGCAGTTCTTC